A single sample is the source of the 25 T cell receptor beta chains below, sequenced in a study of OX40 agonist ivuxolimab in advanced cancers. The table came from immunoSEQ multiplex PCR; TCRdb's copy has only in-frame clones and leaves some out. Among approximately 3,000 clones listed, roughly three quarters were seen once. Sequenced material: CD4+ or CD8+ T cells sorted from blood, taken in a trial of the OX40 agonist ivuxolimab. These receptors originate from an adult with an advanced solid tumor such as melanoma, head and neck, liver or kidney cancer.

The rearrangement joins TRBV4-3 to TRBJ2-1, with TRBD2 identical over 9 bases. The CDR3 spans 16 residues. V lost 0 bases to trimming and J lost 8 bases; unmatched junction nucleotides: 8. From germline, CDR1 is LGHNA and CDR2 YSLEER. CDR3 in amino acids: CASSQDGFSGSYEQFF. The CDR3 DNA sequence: TGCGCCAGCAGCCAAGATGGCTTTAGCGGGAGTTATGAGCAGTTCTTC.

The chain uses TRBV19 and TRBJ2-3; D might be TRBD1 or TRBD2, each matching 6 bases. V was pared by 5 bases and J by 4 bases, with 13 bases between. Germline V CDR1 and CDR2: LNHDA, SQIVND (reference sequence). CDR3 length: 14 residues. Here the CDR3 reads CASSSGAWADTQYF. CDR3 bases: TGTGCCAGTAGTTCGGGGGCATGGGCAGATACGCAGTATTTT.

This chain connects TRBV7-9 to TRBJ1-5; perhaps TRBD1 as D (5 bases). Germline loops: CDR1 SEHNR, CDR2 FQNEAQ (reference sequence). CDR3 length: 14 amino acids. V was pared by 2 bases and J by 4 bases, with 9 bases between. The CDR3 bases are TGTGCCAGCAGCTTATGGGACGGAAATCAGCCCCAGCATTTT. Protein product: CASSLWDGNQPQHF.

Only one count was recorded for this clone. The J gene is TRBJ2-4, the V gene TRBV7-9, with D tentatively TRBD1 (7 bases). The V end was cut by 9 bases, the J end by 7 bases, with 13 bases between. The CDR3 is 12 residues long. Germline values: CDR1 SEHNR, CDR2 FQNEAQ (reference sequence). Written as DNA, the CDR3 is TGTGCCAGTGGGCAGGGGGGCAACATTCAGTACTTC. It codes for CASGQGGNIQYF.

CDR3 nucleotide sequence: TGTGCCATCAGTGAAGGAGATTCACCCCTCCACTTT. Translation: CAISEGDSPLHF. This chain uses TRBV10-3 with TRBJ1-6; unclear D gene. Germline lookup yields CDR1 ENHRY and CDR2 SYGVKD. This CDR3 is 12 amino acids long. V dropped 3 bases and J dropped 8 bases, with 5 bases sitting between them.

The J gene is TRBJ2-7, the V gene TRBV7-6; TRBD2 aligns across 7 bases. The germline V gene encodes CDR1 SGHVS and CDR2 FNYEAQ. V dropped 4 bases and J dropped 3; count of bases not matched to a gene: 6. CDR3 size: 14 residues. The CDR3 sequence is CASSSGPSGYEQYF. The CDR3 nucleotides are TGTGCCAGCAGCTCGGGCCCTAGCGGCTACGAGCAGTACTTC. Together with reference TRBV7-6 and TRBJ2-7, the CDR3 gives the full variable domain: GAGVSQSPRYKVTKRGQDVALRCDPISGHVSLYWYRQALGQGPEFLTYFNYEAQQDKSGLPNDRFSAERPEGSISTLTIQRTEQRDSAMYRCASSSGPSGYEQYFGPGTRLTVT.

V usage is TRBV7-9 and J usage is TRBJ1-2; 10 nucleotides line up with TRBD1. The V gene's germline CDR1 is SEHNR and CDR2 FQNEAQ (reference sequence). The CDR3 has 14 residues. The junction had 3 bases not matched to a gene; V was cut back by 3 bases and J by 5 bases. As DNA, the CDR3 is TGTGCCAGCAGCTTGGCGGGACAGGGGTATGGCTACACCTTC. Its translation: CASSLAGQGYGYTF.

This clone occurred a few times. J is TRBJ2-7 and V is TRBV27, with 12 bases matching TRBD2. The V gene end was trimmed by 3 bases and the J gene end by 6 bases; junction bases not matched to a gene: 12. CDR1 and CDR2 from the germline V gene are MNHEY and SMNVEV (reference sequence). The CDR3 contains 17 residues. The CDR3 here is CASSFPLAGGPPGEQYF. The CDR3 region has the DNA TGTGCCAGCAGTTTCCCCCTAGCGGGAGGGCCGCCGGGCGAGCAGTACTTC.

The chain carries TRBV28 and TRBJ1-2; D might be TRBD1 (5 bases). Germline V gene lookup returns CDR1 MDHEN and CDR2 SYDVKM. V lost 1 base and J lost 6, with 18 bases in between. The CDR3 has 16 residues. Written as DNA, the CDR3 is TGTGCCAGCAGTTTATTACCGCGGGGTGGAGGGGATGGCTACACCTTC. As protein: CASSLLPRGGGDGYTF.

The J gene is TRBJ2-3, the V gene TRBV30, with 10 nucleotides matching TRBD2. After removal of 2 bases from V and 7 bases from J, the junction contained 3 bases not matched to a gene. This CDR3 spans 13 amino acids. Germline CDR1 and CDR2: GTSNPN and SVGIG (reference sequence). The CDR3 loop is CAWSSSGGYTQYF. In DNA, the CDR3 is TGTGCCTGGAGTTCTAGCGGGGGCTATACGCAGTATTTT.

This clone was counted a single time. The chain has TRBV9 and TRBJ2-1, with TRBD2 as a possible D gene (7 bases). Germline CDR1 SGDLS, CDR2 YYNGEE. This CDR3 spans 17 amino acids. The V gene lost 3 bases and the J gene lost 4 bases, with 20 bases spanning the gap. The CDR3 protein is CASSAPARGGEYNEQFF. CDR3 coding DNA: TGTGCCAGCAGCGCCCCCGCGAGGGGGGGGGAGTACAATGAGCAGTTCTTC.

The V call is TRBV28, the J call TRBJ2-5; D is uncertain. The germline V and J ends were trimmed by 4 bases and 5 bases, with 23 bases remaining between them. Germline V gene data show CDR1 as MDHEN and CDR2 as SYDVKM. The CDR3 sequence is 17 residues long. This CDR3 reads CASSSPTQFLITETQYF. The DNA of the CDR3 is TGTGCCAGCAGTTCCCCGACTCAATTCTTAATCACGGAGACCCAGTACTTC.

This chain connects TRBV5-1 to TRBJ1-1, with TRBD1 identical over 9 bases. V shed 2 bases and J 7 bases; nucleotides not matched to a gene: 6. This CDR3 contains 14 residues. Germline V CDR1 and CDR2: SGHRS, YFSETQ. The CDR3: CASSFGGTGLEAFF. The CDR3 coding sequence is TGCGCCAGCAGCTTTGGAGGGACAGGGCTTGAAGCTTTCTTT.

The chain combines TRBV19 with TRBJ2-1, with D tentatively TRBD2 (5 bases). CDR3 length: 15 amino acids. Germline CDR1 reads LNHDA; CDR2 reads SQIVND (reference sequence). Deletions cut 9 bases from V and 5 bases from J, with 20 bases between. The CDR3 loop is CASQRVLGPNNEQFF. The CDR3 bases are TGTGCCAGCCAGAGGGTACTGGGTCCCAACAATGAGCAGTTCTTC.

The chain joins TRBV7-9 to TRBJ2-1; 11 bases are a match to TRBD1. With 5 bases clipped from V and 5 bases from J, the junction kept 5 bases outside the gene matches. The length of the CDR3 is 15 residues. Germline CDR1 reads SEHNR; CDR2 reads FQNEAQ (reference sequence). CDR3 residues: CASSLGQGADNEQFF. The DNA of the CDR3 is TGTGCCAGCAGCCTTGGACAGGGGGCTGACAATGAGCAGTTCTTC.

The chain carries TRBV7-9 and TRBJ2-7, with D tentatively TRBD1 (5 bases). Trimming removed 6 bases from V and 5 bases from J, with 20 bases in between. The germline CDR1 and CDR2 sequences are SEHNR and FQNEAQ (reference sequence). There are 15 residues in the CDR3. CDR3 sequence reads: CASRDGLGAQDEQYF. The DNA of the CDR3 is TGTGCCAGCAGGGACGGCCTAGGGGCGCAGGACGAGCAGTACTTC. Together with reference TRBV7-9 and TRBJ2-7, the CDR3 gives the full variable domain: DTGVSQNPRHKITKRGQNVTFRCDPISEHNRLYWYRQTLGQGPEFLTYFQNEAQLEKSRLLSDRFSAERPKGSFSTLEIQRTEQGDSAMYLCASRDGLGAQDEQYFGPGTRLTVT.

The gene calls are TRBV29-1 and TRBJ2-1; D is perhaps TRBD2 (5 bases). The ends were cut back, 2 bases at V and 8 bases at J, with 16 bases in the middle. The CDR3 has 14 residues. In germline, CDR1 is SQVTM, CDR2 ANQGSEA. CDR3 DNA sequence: TGCAGCGTTGAATACGGGGTTAATTACGATGAGCAGTTCTTC. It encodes CSVEYGVNYDEQFF.

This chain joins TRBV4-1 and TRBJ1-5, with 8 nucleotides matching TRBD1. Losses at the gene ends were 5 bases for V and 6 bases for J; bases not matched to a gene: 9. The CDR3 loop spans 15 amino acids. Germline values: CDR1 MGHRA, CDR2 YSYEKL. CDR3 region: CASSSGQGIGQPQHF. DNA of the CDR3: TGCGCCAGCAGCTCAGGACAGGGTATCGGTCAGCCCCAGCATTTT.

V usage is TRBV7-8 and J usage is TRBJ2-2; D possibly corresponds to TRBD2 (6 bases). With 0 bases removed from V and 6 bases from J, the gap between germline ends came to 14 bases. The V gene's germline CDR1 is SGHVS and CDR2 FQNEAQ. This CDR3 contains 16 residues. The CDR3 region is CASSLASWGGAGELFF. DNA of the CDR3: TGTGCCAGCAGCTTAGCGAGTTGGGGCGGGGCCGGGGAGCTGTTTTTT.

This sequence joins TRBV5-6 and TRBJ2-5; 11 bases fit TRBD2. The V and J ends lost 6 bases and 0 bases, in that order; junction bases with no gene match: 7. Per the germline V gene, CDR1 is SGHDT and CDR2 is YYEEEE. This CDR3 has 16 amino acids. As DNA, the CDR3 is TGTGCCAGCACCACCCGACTAGCGGGGTACCAAGAGACCCAGTACTTC. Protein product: CASTTRLAGYQETQYF. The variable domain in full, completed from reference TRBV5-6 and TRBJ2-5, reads DAGVTQSPTHLIKTRGQQVTLRCSPKSGHDTVSWYQQALGQGPQFIFQYYEEEERQRGNFPDRFSGHQFPNYSSELNVNALLLGDSALYLCASTTRLAGYQETQYFGPGTRLLVL.

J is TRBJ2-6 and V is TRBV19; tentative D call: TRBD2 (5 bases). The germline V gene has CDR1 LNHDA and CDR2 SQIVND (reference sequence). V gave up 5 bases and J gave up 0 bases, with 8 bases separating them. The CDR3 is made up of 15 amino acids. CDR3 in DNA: TGTGCCAGTAGTGTTACTAGCTCTGGGGCCAACGTCCTGACTTTC. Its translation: CASSVTSSGANVLTF.

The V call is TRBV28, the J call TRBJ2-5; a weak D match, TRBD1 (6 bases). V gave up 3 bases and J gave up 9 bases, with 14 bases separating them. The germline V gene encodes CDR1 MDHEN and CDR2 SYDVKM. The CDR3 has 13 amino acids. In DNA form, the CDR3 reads TGTGCCAGCAGTTTGTTACAGGGACAAGCCCAGTACTTC. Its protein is CASSLLQGQAQYF.

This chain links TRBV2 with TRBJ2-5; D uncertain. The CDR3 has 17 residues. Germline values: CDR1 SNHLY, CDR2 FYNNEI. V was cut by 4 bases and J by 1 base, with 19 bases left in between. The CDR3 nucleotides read TGTGCCAGCAGTGGTCGGGTGGTAAAGTTTTTCCAAGAGACCCAGTACTTC. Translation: CASSGRVVKFFQETQYF.

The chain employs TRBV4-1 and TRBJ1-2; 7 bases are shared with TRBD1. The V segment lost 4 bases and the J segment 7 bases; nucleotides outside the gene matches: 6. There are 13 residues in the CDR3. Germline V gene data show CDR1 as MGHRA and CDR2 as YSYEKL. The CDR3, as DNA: TGCGCCAGCAGCCCGACAGGGACGGGTGGCTACACCTTC. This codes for CASSPTGTGGYTF.

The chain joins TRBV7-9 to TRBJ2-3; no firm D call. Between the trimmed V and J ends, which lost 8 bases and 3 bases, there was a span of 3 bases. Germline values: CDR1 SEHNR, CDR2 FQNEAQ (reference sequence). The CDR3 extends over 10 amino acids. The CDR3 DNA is TGTGCCAGCGTTACAGATACGCAGTATTTT. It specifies CASVTDTQYF.